This TCR beta chain is from a study of blood T cell repertoires in COVID-19. Study-wide background: Collection of acute and convalescent COVID-19 samples took place in the United States, Italy and Spain. PBMCs, B-cell-depleted T cells, or T cells provided the cDNA or gDNA that made up the material.

The CDR3 length is 14 residues. The germline V gene encodes CDR1 SGHNT and CDR2 YENEEA. The trim removed 3 bases at V and 2 bases at J, leaving 3 bases unmatched. In the original analysis: Quantification of nucleated cells was approximated via reference gene primer amplification. Here immunoSEQ multiplex PCR was the method, and the copy in TCRdb shows in-frame clones only, minus some. V and J calls and clone size come straight from that table; D and trimming were deduced from the DNA. The top ten clones hold approximately 1.7% of a sample with 70,000 to 100,000 clones, roughly 90% of them seen once. The receptor's source is a man in his 60s with acute or convalescent COVID-19. The material sequenced was peripheral blood. The J gene is TRBJ1-1, the V gene TRBV11-3; 7 bases agree with TRBD1. The CDR3 is CASSLEGANTEAFF. The DNA of the CDR3 is TGTGCCAGCAGCTTGGAGGGGGCTAACACTGAAGCTTTCTTT.